The clone carrying this T cell receptor beta chain was detected a few times. Its target is not known. Expressed TCRB transcripts got sequenced, as all isolated RNA was reverse transcribed. Data came from immunoSEQ multiplex PCR; TCRdb stores just in-frame clones and leaves some out. The sample lists under 800,000 clones; roughly a sixth were seen once. Using CD45RO/CCR7/CD25/CD127/CD95/CD27, CD4+ naive, central memory, regulatory and stem cell-like memory cells were sorted. The germline V gene has CDR1 SGHAT and CDR2 FQNNGV. V trimming: 5 bases; J trimming: 3 bases; junction bases outside the gene matches: 16. The CDR3 has 17 residues. This entry comes from a study of beta chain features in type 1 diabetes. Overall study findings and caveats: A potential influence of HLA type upon TCRB rearrangement remained unresolved herein.

The source is a man aged 18 to 35 in good health. The sequenced sample consisted of naive CD4+ T cells from blood. The J gene is TRBJ2-7, the V gene TRBV11-2, with 7 bases fitting TRBD1. CDR3 nucleotides: TGTGCCAGCAGCCTCTTAGCCTCAGGGGGACCTTACTACGAGCAGTACTTC. This gives the protein CASSLLASGGPYYEQYF.